This T cell receptor (beta chain) was captured in a study of blood T cell repertoires in COVID-19. Turning to the study itself: Sites across the United States, Italy and Spain contributed samples from acute and convalescent COVID-19. T cells, B-cell-depleted T cells, or PBMCs provided the cDNA or gDNA that served as material.

There are 14 residues in the CDR3. The ends lost 5 bases at V and 3 bases at J; junction bases unmatched: 4. Germline values: CDR1 SGHTA, CDR2 FQGNSA. As handled by the study authors: The assay estimated nucleated cells by amplifying reference gene primers. Sequencing was performed with immunoSEQ multiplex PCR; in TCRdb, only in-frame clones are kept and a portion is missing. Clonal size and the V and J genes are those of that table, whereas D and trimming came from the DNA. The repertoire consists of roughly 63,000 clones, with approximately 88% occurring once and the leading ten covering roughly 2.3%. This clone was picked up one time.

This receptor was identified in a human donor in a cohort sampled during active COVID-19. The genes are TRBV7-2 and TRBJ1-2, with 9 bases that match TRBD1. Sequenced sample: peripheral blood. The CDR3 loop reads CASSVTGGDYGYTF. DNA of the CDR3: TGTGCCAGCAGCGTGACAGGGGGGGACTATGGCTACACCTTC.